This T cell receptor (beta chain) was identified during a study of identical twins. General study results and limits: Among out-of-frame alpha sequences shared by twins, low generation probability occurred in excess. Among beta out-of-frame sequences, excess sharing between twins appeared weaker.

The sample holds a few counts of this clonotype. The target antigen is unknown. V trimming: 0 bases; J trimming: 16 bases; junction bases outside the gene matches: 8. The CDR3 sequence is 13 residues long. Germline CDR1 is MNHEY and CDR2 is SVGEGT. TCRdb processed the 5' RACE reads anew with MiXCR; each CDR3 protein has one entry. The sample shows 120,000 to 150,000 distinct CDR3 sequences, approximately 3.5% of them seen only once. V gene TRBV6-2 or TRBV6-3 combines with J gene TRBJ2-1; 8 bases map to TRBD2. Sequences were obtained from memory T cells sorted from blood. The clonotype comes from a young man in good health. CDR3 DNA: TGTGCCAGCAGTTACTCGATTGTTAGCGGGGTATTCTTC. Amino acids: CASSYSIVSGVFF.